This paragraph reports one T cell receptor beta chain. Its cognate antigen is unknown. PCR was performed a second time for about 6 to 12 cycles using a sample-barcoded 5' primer and a J-beta primer mix. TCRdb recomputed calls from the 5' RACE reads with MiXCR, one row per CDR3 protein. The sample lists 920,000 or so distinct CDR3 sequences; 35% to 55% were seen once. V gave up 1 base and J gave up 3 bases, with 15 bases separating them. Germline V CDR1 and CDR2: SNHLY, FYNNEI. The CDR3 extends over 16 amino acids. This sample is drawn from a study of blood T cells in healthy people across ages. Study-level findings and limits: Bulk PBMC profiling left naive and antigen-experienced comparisons inconclusive. Long-lived donors carried more naive CD4+ cells and greater diversity than aged donors.

Sequencing input: blood. The origin of this receptor is a woman aged 55 to 70 in good health. The V call is TRBV2, the J call TRBJ2-5; tentatively, D is TRBD2 (5 bases). CDR3 protein: CASSEVVGVAEETQYF. CDR3 DNA sequence: TGTGCCAGCAGTGAAGTGGTCGGGGTAGCAGAAGAGACCCAGTACTTC.